The text below deals with one TCR beta chain. The antigen is undetermined. RNA extraction was followed by reverse transcription into cDNA, which acted as the sequencing template. Produced via immunoSEQ multiplex PCR; TCRdb's table is partial and in-frame only. The table has roughly 200,000 clones, 35% to 45% seen once. These data belong to a study of CD8+ T cells in alopecia areata. CDR3 length: 16 amino acids. Germline V gene data show CDR1 as SGDLS and CDR2 as YYNGEE. Trimming cost V 3 bases and J 5 bases; bases outside gene matches: 9. Overall study findings and caveats: Because one nonresponder was included, the link of baseline CD8+ expansion to response is considered uncertain.

Treatment here: oral pan-JAK inhibitor, 5-10 mg twice daily. The chain has TRBV9 and TRBJ2-1, with 9 bases aligning to TRBD1. This receptor was identified in a human donor with alopecia areata. The sample here was CD4+ T cells sorted from blood, taken at approximately week 30, from a patient treated with tofacitinib. The DNA of the CDR3 is TGTGCCAGCAGCGCCGAACGGACAGGGGTTGACAATGAGCAGTTCTTC. It encodes CASSAERTGVDNEQFF.